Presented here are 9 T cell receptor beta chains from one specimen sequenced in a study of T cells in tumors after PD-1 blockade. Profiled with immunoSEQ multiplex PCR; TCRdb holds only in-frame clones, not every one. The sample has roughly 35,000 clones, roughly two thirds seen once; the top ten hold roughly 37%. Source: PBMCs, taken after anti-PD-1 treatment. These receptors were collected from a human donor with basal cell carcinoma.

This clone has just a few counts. The CDR3 reads CASNPGGYTGNTIYF. CDR3 in DNA: TGTGCCAGTAACCCCGGGGGGTACACTGGAAACACCATATATTTT. The rearrangement uses TRBV19 and TRBJ1-3, with D possibly being TRBD1 (5 bases). V was shortened by 7 bases and J by 2 bases, with 15 bases between the two germline ends. The CDR3 has 15 amino acids. CDR1 and CDR2 (germline): LNHDA, SQIVND (reference sequence).

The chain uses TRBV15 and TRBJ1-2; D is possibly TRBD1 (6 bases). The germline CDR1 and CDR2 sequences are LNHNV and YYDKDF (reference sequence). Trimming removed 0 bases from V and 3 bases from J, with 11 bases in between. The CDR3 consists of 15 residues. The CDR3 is CATSRDPTGDYGYTF. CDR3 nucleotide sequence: TGTGCCACCAGCAGAGACCCGACAGGAGACTATGGCTACACCTTC.

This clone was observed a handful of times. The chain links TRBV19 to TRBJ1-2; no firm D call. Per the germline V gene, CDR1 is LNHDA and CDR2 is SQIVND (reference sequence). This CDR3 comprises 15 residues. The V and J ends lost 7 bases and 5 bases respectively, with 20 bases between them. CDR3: CASNQKRTFTYGYTF. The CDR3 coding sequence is TGTGCCAGTAATCAAAAAAGGACCTTCACATATGGCTACACCTTC. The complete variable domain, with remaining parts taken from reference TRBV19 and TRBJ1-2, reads DGGITQSPKYLFRKEGQNVTLSCEQNLNHDAMYWYRQDPGQGLRLIYYSQIVNDFQKGDIAEGYSVSREKKESFPLTVTSAQKNPTAFYLCASNQKRTFTYGYTFGSGTRLTVV.

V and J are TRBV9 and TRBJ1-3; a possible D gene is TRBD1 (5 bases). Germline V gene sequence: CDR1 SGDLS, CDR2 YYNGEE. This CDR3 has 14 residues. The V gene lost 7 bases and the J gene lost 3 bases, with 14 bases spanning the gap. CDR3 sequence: CASSPGVVGNTIYF. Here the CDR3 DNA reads TGTGCCAGCTCTCCGGGGGTAGTTGGAAACACCATATATTTT.

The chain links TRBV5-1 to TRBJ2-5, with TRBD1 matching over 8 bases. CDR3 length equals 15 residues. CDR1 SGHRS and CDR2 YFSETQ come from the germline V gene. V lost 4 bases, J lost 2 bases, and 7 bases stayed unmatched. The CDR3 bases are TGCGCCAGCAGCCCAAGGACAGGGCGGCAAGAGACCCAGTACTTC. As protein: CASSPRTGRQETQYF.

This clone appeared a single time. CDR3 residues: CASSLQGQKTGELFF. Here the CDR3 DNA reads TGCGCCAGCAGCCTACAGGGCCAGAAGACCGGGGAGCTGTTTTTT. This chain links TRBV4-1 with TRBJ2-2, with D possibly TRBD1 on 6 matching bases. The CDR3 is made up of 15 amino acids. The V end lost 4 bases, the J end lost 5 bases, and 14 bases lay between the germline ends. Germline-derived CDR1 and CDR2 are MGHRA and YSYEKL.

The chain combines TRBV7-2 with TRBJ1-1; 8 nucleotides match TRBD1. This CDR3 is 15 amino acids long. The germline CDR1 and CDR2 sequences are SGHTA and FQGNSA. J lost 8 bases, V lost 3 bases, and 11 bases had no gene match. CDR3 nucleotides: TGTGCCAGCAGCTTGGACGGACAGGGAGAAGCCGAAGCTTTCTTT. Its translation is CASSLDGQGEAEAFF.

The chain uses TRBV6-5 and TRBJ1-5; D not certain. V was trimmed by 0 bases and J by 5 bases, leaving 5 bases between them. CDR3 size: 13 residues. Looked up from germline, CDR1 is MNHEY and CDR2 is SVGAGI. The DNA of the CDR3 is TGTGCCAGCAGTTACTCATTGGATCAGCCCCAGCATTTT. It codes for CASSYSLDQPQHF.

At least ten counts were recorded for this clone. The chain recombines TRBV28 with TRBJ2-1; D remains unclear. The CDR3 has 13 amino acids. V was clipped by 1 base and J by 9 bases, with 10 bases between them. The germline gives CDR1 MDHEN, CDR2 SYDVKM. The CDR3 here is CASSLSPIAEQFF. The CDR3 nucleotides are TGTGCCAGCAGTTTATCCCCCATAGCTGAGCAGTTCTTC.